One and the same sample provided the 17 T cell receptor beta chains below, sequenced in a study of breast tumors, draining lymph nodes, adjacent tissues. TCRdb called the multiplex PCR reads again in MiXCR, with one record for every CDR3 protein. The data hold about 140,000 distinct CDR3 sequences, with approximately 20% observed a single time. Samples came from axillary lymph nodes draining the breast cancer. Sequenced material: axillary lymph node tissue. The origin of the receptors is a female donor with breast cancer. Some clones in this sample may be carry-over from other donors' samples.

To note about this clonotype: Given a much more abundant clone one base away, this may be a read error. This chain uses TRBV5-1 with TRBJ1-2, with no clear D. Per the germline V gene, CDR1 is SGHRS and CDR2 is YFSETQ. Trimming removed 5 bases from V and 2 bases from J, with 16 bases in between. The CDR3 covers 15 residues. CDR3 residues: CASSLGRVLNYGYTF. The CDR3 DNA reads TGCGCCAGCAGTCTCGGACGGGTCCTCAACTATGGCTACACCTTC.

The genes are TRBV9 and TRBJ2-7; 9 bases are a match to TRBD2. After removal of 6 bases from V and 2 bases from J, the junction contained 6 bases not matched to a gene. This CDR3 comprises 14 residues. Looked up from germline, CDR1 is SGDLS and CDR2 is YYNGEE. The CDR3 spells CASNQAGGPYEQYF. The CDR3 bases are TGTGCCAGCAACCAAGCGGGAGGCCCCTACGAGCAGTACTTC.

For this clonotype: Its ends do not fully match the called genes, so a read error is possible. The chain is built from TRBV27 and TRBJ2-5; no firm D call. The CDR3 extends over 14 amino acids. CDR1 MNHEY and CDR2 SMNVEV come from the germline V gene (reference sequence). The CDR3 loop reads CASSFYGDQETLYF. The CDR3 bases are TGTGCCAGCAGTTTCTACGGAGACCAAGAGACCCTGTACTTC.

The genes are TRBV28 and TRBJ2-1; 10 positions match TRBD2. The germline gives CDR1 MDHEN, CDR2 SYDVKM. V dropped 6 bases and J dropped 4; count of bases not matched to a gene: 3. CDR3 length equals 14 residues. Here the CDR3 reads CASSRLAGYNEQFF. DNA of the CDR3: TGTGCCAGCAGCAGACTAGCGGGTTACAATGAGCAGTTCTTC.

This clonotype appeared once. This clone may be a read error of a much larger clone one base away. This chain uses TRBV9 with TRBJ2-2; a weak D match, TRBD2 (6 bases). The CDR3 extends over 16 amino acids. CDR1 is SGDLS and CDR2 is YYNGEE in the germline V gene. CDR3 in amino acids: CASSVGISGNTGELLF. The CDR3 DNA follows: TGTGCCAGCAGCGTAGGCATTAGCGGAAACACCGGGGAGCTGCTTTTT.

V and J are TRBV20-1 and TRBJ1-1; a weak D match, TRBD1 (5 bases). Trimming cost V 4 bases and J 1 base, with 10 bases left between them. This CDR3 comprises 13 residues. From germline, CDR1 is DFQATT and CDR2 SNEGSKA (reference sequence). This CDR3 is CSAKRGGNTEAFF. CDR3 bases: TGCAGTGCTAAGAGGGGCGGGAACACTGAAGCTTTCTTT.

The chain links TRBV4-1 to TRBJ2-1, with TRBD1 matching 8 bases. After removal of 4 bases from V and 2 bases from J, the junction contained 4 bases not matched to a gene. This CDR3 region has 15 residues. Looked up from germline, CDR1 is MGHRA and CDR2 is YSYEKL. The CDR3 DNA sequence: TGCGCCAGCAGCCCGGAACAGGGGGCCTACAATGAGCAGTTCTTC. Translation gives CASSPEQGAYNEQFF.

Many counts were recorded for this clonotype. This chain connects TRBV11-3 to TRBJ2-1; 11 nucleotides match TRBD2. This CDR3 contains 18 residues. Per the germline V gene, CDR1 is SGHNT and CDR2 is YENEEA. The V gene end was trimmed by 2 bases and the J gene end by 7 bases; junction bases not matched to a gene: 13. CDR3 loop: CASSLSAPTSGKSNEQFF. The CDR3, as DNA: TGTGCCAGCAGCTTATCCGCCCCGACTAGCGGGAAATCGAATGAGCAGTTCTTC.

Worth noting for this clonotype: The junction and the germline gene differ at one end; a read error may be behind it. The J gene is TRBJ2-7, the V gene TRBV25-1; 10 bases agree with TRBD2. The CDR3 covers 15 residues. The germline V gene has CDR1 MGHDK and CDR2 SYGVNS. CDR3 DNA sequence: TGTGCCAGCAGTACCCGGACTAGCGGAACCTACGAGCTGTACTTC. Residues: CASSTRTSGTYELYF.

The count of this clonotype is one. At one boundary the junction diverges from the germline segment, which might be a read error. The chain joins TRBV18 to TRBJ1-5, with TRBD1 matching over 8 bases. This CDR3 has 13 residues. Germline V gene lookup returns CDR1 KGHSH and CDR2 LQKENI. The CDR3 nucleotides read TGTGTCAGCTCACTACAGGGGGATCAGCCCCAGCATTTT. Translation: CVSSLQGDQPQHF.

This clonotype was picked up many times. The chain recombines TRBV6-1 with TRBJ2-1, with 7 nucleotides matching TRBD1. The V and J ends lost 4 bases and 7 bases, in that order; junction bases with no gene match: 16. CDR1 and CDR2 (germline): MNHNS, SASEGT. The CDR3 extends over 17 amino acids. CDR3 residues: CASSGSGFQGVRNEQFF. CDR3 in DNA: TGTGCCAGCAGTGGCTCCGGTTTTCAGGGGGTCAGAAATGAGCAGTTCTTC.

This clonotype occurred many times. The genes are TRBV2 and TRBJ1-6, with D tentatively TRBD1 (6 bases). The V end lost 1 base, the J end lost 6 bases, and 10 bases lay between the germline ends. The CDR3 totals 15 residues. Germline-derived CDR1 and CDR2 are SNHLY and FYNNEI. CDR3 DNA: TGTGCCAGCAGTGAAGTTAACAGGGTTAATTCACCCCTCCACTTT. Translation gives CASSEVNRVNSPLHF.

This clonotype was found many times. The genes are TRBV14 and TRBJ2-6; TRBD1 aligns across 7 bases. CDR1 SGHDN and CDR2 FVKESK come from the germline V gene. The CDR3 runs 15 residues. V trimming: 3 bases; J trimming: 5 bases; junction bases outside the gene matches: 4. The CDR3: CASSQRGLWANVLTF. The CDR3, as DNA: TGTGCCAGCAGCCAGAGGGGGCTCTGGGCCAACGTCCTGACTTTC.

This clonotype has ten or more counts. The genes are TRBV5-1 and TRBJ2-1; TRBD2 matches at 10 bases. Germline V gives CDR1 SGHRS, CDR2 YFSETQ. This CDR3 contains 14 residues. The V and J ends lost 2 bases and 7 bases, in that order; junction bases with no gene match: 3. CDR3 sequence: CASSFSGGKNEQFF. The CDR3 bases are TGCGCCAGCAGCTTTAGCGGGGGGAAGAATGAGCAGTTCTTC.

This clonotype has just one count. A much larger clonotype is one base distant, so this may be a read error. The chain has TRBV12-3 or TRBV12-4 and TRBJ2-2, with D tentatively TRBD1 (6 bases). The CDR3 totals 14 residues. V shed 4 bases and J shed 7 bases, with 13 bases lying between them. The CDR3 loop is CASSSGLQGGELFF. CDR3 nucleotide sequence: TGTGCCAGCAGTTCAGGGTTACAGGGCGGGGAGCTGTTTTTT.

The rearrangement joins TRBV24-1 to TRBJ2-1, with TRBD1 matching over 9 bases. V shed 3 bases, J shed 9 bases, and the junction held 11 bases outside the gene matches. The CDR3 contains 16 residues. Germline V gene sequence: CDR1 KGHDR, CDR2 SFDVKD. CDR3 region: CATSDPGQGGGREQFF. CDR3 nucleotides: TGTGCCACCAGTGATCCGGGACAGGGAGGCGGTCGTGAGCAGTTCTTC.

The V gene is TRBV25-1, the J gene TRBJ2-5, with a weak D call TRBD1 (6 bases). Between the trimmed V and J ends, which lost 3 bases and 1 base, there was a span of 12 bases. Germline V CDR1 and CDR2: MGHDK, SYGVNS. The CDR3 sequence is 15 residues long. The CDR3: CASSEEGGVQETQYF. CDR3 nucleotides: TGTGCCAGCAGTGAGGAAGGGGGAGTCCAAGAGACCCAGTACTTC.